This T cell receptor beta chain was captured by sequencing in a study of T cell responses to AZD1222 COVID-19 vaccine. The overall study: Pooled samples include second doses given at about 4 or 12 weeks.

TCRdb's table, derived via immunoSEQ multiplex PCR, lists solely in-frame clones and lacks some. The table shows tens of thousands of clones, with about 87% occurring only once. The V gene's germline CDR1 is SGHAT and CDR2 FQNNGV. V lost 2 bases and J lost 9, with 17 bases in between. There are 14 residues in the CDR3. J is TRBJ2-7 and V is TRBV11-2; D is possibly TRBD1 (6 bases). This sequence was found in an adult in good health. The sample in question was peripheral blood, obtained on day 0 of AZD1222 vaccination. The CDR3 DNA reads as TGTGCCAGCAGCTTAAACAGGGTGCAGGGATGGCAGTACTTC. Translated, it gives CASSLNRVQGWQYF.